Below, 30 T cell receptor beta chains from the same sample are listed, as sequenced in a study of CD8 T cells in Susac syndrome. With random hexamers, reverse transcription was performed on roughly 0.45 to 1 ug of RNA. TCRdb used MiXCR to reprocess the immunoSEQ multiplex PCR reads, holding one entry per CDR3 protein. The table lists around 130,000 distinct CDR3 sequences, 90% to 95% of them singletons. Sequencing was done on a sample of CD4+ T cells from PBMCs. The receptor set was obtained from a human donor with multiple sclerosis.

J is TRBJ1-1 and V is TRBV7-2; 7 nucleotides match TRBD1. In germline, CDR1 is SGHTA, CDR2 FQGNSA. The CDR3 spans 15 residues. V was pared by 5 bases and J by 4 bases, with 10 bases of the junction left unmatched. CDR3 region: CASSKQGLASTEAFF. The DNA of the CDR3 is TGTGCCAGCAGCAAACAGGGGCTAGCGAGCACTGAAGCTTTCTTT.

This chain uses TRBV7-2 with TRBJ1-4; D possibly corresponds to TRBD1 (6 bases). Germline V gene data show CDR1 as SGHTA and CDR2 as FQGNSA. The CDR3 has 16 residues. V shed 2 bases and J shed 2 bases, with 12 bases lying between them. The CDR3 nucleotides are TGTGCCAGCAGCTTAAGGCTGGGGGCGACTAATGAAAAACTGTTTTTT. It yields the protein CASSLRLGATNEKLFF. Supplemented by reference TRBV7-2 and TRBJ1-4, the full variable domain reads GAGVSQSPSNKVTEKGKDVELRCDPISGHTALYWYRQSLGQGLEFLIYFQGNSAPDKSGLPSDRFSAERTGGSVSTLTIQRTQQEDSAVYLCASSLRLGATNEKLFFGSGTQLSVL.

This chain uses TRBV6-5 with TRBJ2-7, with D unclear. This CDR3 has 14 amino acids. Germline CDR1 reads MNHEY; CDR2 reads SVGAGI. Between the trimmed V and J ends, which lost 6 bases and 0 bases, there was a span of 12 bases. CDR3 in amino acids: CASRYSGGSYEQYF. CDR3 in DNA: TGTGCCAGCAGATACAGTGGCGGCTCCTACGAGCAGTACTTC.

The rearrangement uses TRBV5-4 and TRBJ2-5; D is unresolved. This CDR3 contains 13 residues. Per germline, CDR1 SGHNT and CDR2 YYREEE (reference sequence). V dropped 4 bases and J dropped 1 base, with 8 bases sitting between them. CDR3 region: CASSQEFQETQYF. For the CDR3, the DNA is TGTGCCAGCAGCCAGGAATTCCAAGAGACCCAGTACTTC. Full variable domain (remainder filled in from reference TRBV5-4 and TRBJ2-5): ETGVTQSPTHLIKTRGQQVTLRCSSQSGHNTVSWYQQALGQGPQFIFQYYREEENGRGNFPPRFSGLQFPNYSSELNVNALELDDSALYLCASSQEFQETQYFGPGTRLLVL.

The genes are TRBV2 and TRBJ1-1; 9 bases are shared with TRBD1. The germline gives CDR1 SNHLY, CDR2 FYNNEI. The CDR3 runs 14 residues. V lost 8 bases and J lost 4; bases outside the gene matches: 8. The CDR3 sequence: CASGDREGGTEAFF. In DNA form, the CDR3 reads TGTGCCAGCGGGGACAGGGAAGGAGGCACTGAAGCTTTCTTT.

The chain links TRBV9 to TRBJ2-7, with D perhaps given as TRBD1 or TRBD2 (5 bases each). In germline, CDR1 is SGDLS, CDR2 YYNGEE. The CDR3 runs 14 residues. V lost 0 bases, J lost 2 bases, and 9 bases lay in between. The CDR3 region has the DNA TGTGCCAGCAGCGTAGACCAGGGACCCTACGAGCAGTACTTC. Translated, it gives CASSVDQGPYEQYF.

The CDR3 DNA follows: TGTGCCAGCAGCCAAGGCAGGAATGATTCACCCCTCCACTTT. It encodes CASSQGRNDSPLHF. This rearrangement joins TRBV3-1 to TRBJ1-6; no reliable D call. Germline loops: CDR1 LGHDT, CDR2 YNNKEL (reference sequence). The germline V and J ends were trimmed by 1 base and 8 bases, with 9 bases remaining between them. The CDR3 is 14 residues long.

The rearrangement links TRBV20-1 to TRBJ2-5; possible D gene TRBD2, 5 bases. CDR1 DFQATT and CDR2 SNEGSKA come from the germline V gene (reference sequence). The germline V and J ends were trimmed by 0 bases and 4 bases, with 9 bases remaining between them. This CDR3 comprises 13 residues. The CDR3 nucleotides read TGCAGTGCTAGAGATCTGGCGGGAGAGACCCAGTACTTC. Its protein is CSARDLAGETQYF.

The chain uses TRBV14 and TRBJ2-1; 7 nucleotides line up with TRBD2. Trimming took 4 bases from V and 5 from J; bases not matched to a gene: 14. CDR1 and CDR2 (germline): SGHDN, FVKESK. The CDR3 length is 17 residues. The CDR3 DNA is TGTGCCAGCAGCCCTGAGTGGGGGGGGACGCGAGACAATGAGCAGTTCTTC. As protein: CASSPEWGGTRDNEQFF.

This chain connects TRBV6-1 to TRBJ1-3; D is possibly TRBD1 (6 bases). CDR3 length equals 19 residues. The V end was cut by 6 bases, the J end by 2 bases, with 26 bases between. CDR1 and CDR2 (germline): MNHNS, SASEGT. The CDR3 region is CASRAHLAATGRAGNTIYF. In DNA, the CDR3 is TGTGCCAGCAGAGCCCACCTAGCGGCAACAGGGCGAGCTGGAAACACCATATATTTT.

The chain has TRBV6-5 and TRBJ2-7; D gene ambiguous. Between the trimmed V and J ends, which lost 2 bases and 0 bases, there was a span of 5 bases. The CDR3 is 13 residues long. The V gene's germline CDR1 is MNHEY and CDR2 SVGAGI. The CDR3 loop reads CASSYASSYEQYF. CDR3 DNA: TGTGCCAGCAGTTACGCGAGCTCCTACGAGCAGTACTTC.

The rearrangement uses TRBV5-1 and TRBJ1-3, with D tentatively TRBD1 (5 bases). Trimming took off 4 bases at V and 1 base at J, with 15 bases between the two ends. The CDR3 extends over 16 amino acids. In germline, CDR1 is SGHRS, CDR2 YFSETQ. Here the CDR3 DNA reads TGCGCCAGCAGCCCCCCTAACGGGGCGTCTGGAAACACCATATATTTT. The encoded protein is CASSPPNGASGNTIYF.

This clonotype was picked up one time. The chain has TRBV20-1 and TRBJ1-5, with D possibly TRBD1 on 6 matching bases. CDR3 size: 15 residues. V was pared by 5 bases and J by 3 bases, with 17 bases between. Looked up from germline, CDR1 is DFQATT and CDR2 is SNEGSKA (reference sequence). Written as DNA, the CDR3 is TGCAGTGCTGCCCGCCAGGGGTATGCCAATCAGCCCCAGCATTTT. This sequence encodes CSAARQGYANQPQHF.

This clonotype appeared a single time. CDR3 in DNA: TGTGCCAGCAGTTCCGGACTAGCGGGAGCTTCCTACAATGAGCAGTTCTTC. Protein sequence: CASSSGLAGASYNEQFF. V and J are TRBV6-5 and TRBJ2-1, with 13 bases that match TRBD2. V shed 4 bases, J shed 1 base, and the junction held 4 bases outside the gene matches. This CDR3 comprises 17 residues. Per the germline V gene, CDR1 is MNHEY and CDR2 is SVGAGI.

The rearrangement joins TRBV30 to TRBJ2-2; D gene ambiguous. This CDR3 is 14 amino acids long. CDR1 GTSNPN and CDR2 SVGIG come from the germline V gene (reference sequence). V was cut by 4 bases and J by 3 bases, with 12 bases left in between. The CDR3 nucleotides are TGTGCCTGGACGCCGAAGGTGGACACCGGGGAGCTGTTTTTT. This translates into CAWTPKVDTGELFF.

The chain couples TRBV30 to TRBJ2-2; 10 positions agree with TRBD1. The V gene end was trimmed by 7 bases and the J gene end by 1 base; junction bases not matched to a gene: 3. The CDR3 covers 14 residues. The germline gives CDR1 GTSNPN, CDR2 SVGIG (reference sequence). CDR3 in amino acids: CASGQGENTGELFF. CDR3 bases: TGTGCCTCTGGACAGGGGGAGAACACCGGGGAGCTGTTTTTT.

The gene calls are TRBV7-2 and TRBJ1-1; D ambiguous. Trimming took off 1 base at V and 2 bases at J, with 14 bases between the two ends. The CDR3 has 16 residues. Germline V gives CDR1 SGHTA, CDR2 FQGNSA. The CDR3 sequence: CASSLDRGAPNTEAFF. CDR3 DNA sequence: TGTGCCAGCAGCTTAGATCGGGGTGCCCCAAACACTGAAGCTTTCTTT.

The genes are TRBV7-9 and TRBJ1-6; no clear D. The CDR3 totals 12 residues. The V gene lost 4 bases and the J gene lost 10 bases, with 8 bases spanning the gap. Germline CDR1 and CDR2: SEHNR and FQNEAQ (reference sequence). The CDR3 sequence: CASSSYLSPLHF. For the CDR3, the DNA is TGTGCCAGCAGCTCGTACTTGTCACCCCTCCACTTT.

This clonotype was observed once. V usage is TRBV6-2 or TRBV6-3 and J usage is TRBJ1-2; 7 bases are shared with TRBD1. V lost 2 bases and J lost 6; bases outside the gene matches: 15. From germline, CDR1 is MNHEY and CDR2 SVGEGT. The CDR3 covers 17 residues. CDR3 sequence: CASSYGTRRQGRDGYTF. In nucleotides, the CDR3 is TGTGCCAGCAGTTACGGGACCCGAAGACAGGGAAGAGATGGCTACACCTTC.

The chain carries TRBV18 and TRBJ2-2; D is unclear. The germline V and J ends were trimmed by 3 bases and 0 bases, with 8 bases remaining between them. Per the germline V gene, CDR1 is KGHSH and CDR2 is LQKENI. The CDR3 covers 15 residues. The CDR3 nucleotides read TGTGCCAGCTCACCTCTGAGCCCGAACACCGGGGAGCTGTTTTTT. Translation: CASSPLSPNTGELFF.

The V gene is TRBV29-1, the J gene TRBJ2-3; perhaps TRBD2 as D (6 bases). V lost 5 bases, J lost 4 bases, and 13 bases lay in between. The CDR3 has 13 residues. From germline, CDR1 is SQVTM and CDR2 ANQGSEA. CDR3: CSVQGGGADTQYF. The CDR3 nucleotides are TGCAGCGTTCAGGGAGGTGGTGCAGATACGCAGTATTTT.

The CDR3 sequence: CASSRRGVAEAFF. CDR3 nucleotide sequence: TGTGCCAGCAGCCGAAGGGGTGTCGCTGAAGCTTTCTTT. The V call is TRBV3-1, the J call TRBJ1-1; D possibly corresponds to TRBD1 (5 bases). CDR1 is LGHDT and CDR2 is YNNKEL in the germline V gene (reference sequence). The length of the CDR3 is 13 residues. V gave up 4 bases and J gave up 6 bases, with 12 bases separating them.

V usage is TRBV23-1 and J usage is TRBJ1-1, with 12 bases fitting TRBD1. TRBV23-1 is recorded as an ORF, its role being uncertain. J was trimmed by 4 bases and V by 7 bases; bases with no gene match: 22. This CDR3 spans 20 amino acids. The CDR3 DNA sequence: TGCGCCAGCATACAAACCGGGACAGGGGGCGAATTGTTATCGAGCACTGAAGCTTTCTTT. Amino acids: CASIQTGTGGELLSSTEAFF.

V and J are TRBV6-5 and TRBJ1-1; D may be TRBD1 (5 bases). Germline-derived CDR1 and CDR2 are MNHEY and SVGAGI. V was shortened by 7 bases and J by 1 base, with 10 bases between the two germline ends. The CDR3 length is 13 residues. The DNA for the CDR3 is TGTGCCAGCACCCCGGGGGGGAACACTGAAGCTTTCTTT. Translation: CASTPGGNTEAFF.

This clonotype came up a few times. The genes are TRBV5-1 and TRBJ2-7; the D is unclear. Trimming pared 0 bases from V and 2 bases from J, leaving 9 bases between. Germline V lookup: CDR1 SGHRS, CDR2 YFSETQ. The CDR3 totals 14 residues. The CDR3 region is CASSLGPPAYEQYF. As DNA, the CDR3 is TGCGCCAGCAGCTTGGGGCCACCAGCCTACGAGCAGTACTTC.

The chain couples TRBV7-2 to TRBJ2-6; TRBD2 aligns across 8 bases. Trimming took 8 bases from V and 2 from J; bases not matched to a gene: 5. The germline CDR1 and CDR2 sequences are SGHTA and FQGNSA. This CDR3 region has 15 residues. CDR3 loop: CASRLAGTGANVLTF. Written as DNA, the CDR3 is TGTGCCAGCCGTTTAGCGGGGACTGGGGCCAACGTCCTGACTTTC.

This chain joins TRBV5-1 and TRBJ2-7; D might be TRBD1 (5 bases). V was cut by 5 bases and J by 0 bases, with 12 bases left in between. In germline, CDR1 is SGHRS, CDR2 YFSETQ. The CDR3 is 14 amino acids. CDR3 amino acids: CASSLQGSSYEQYF. DNA for the CDR3: TGCGCCAGCAGTCTCCAGGGTAGCTCCTACGAGCAGTACTTC.

The chain employs TRBV25-1 and TRBJ2-7, with D hard to call. The CDR3 contains 13 residues. Germline V CDR1 and CDR2: MGHDK, SYGVNS. V was trimmed by 0 bases and J by 6 bases, leaving 9 bases between them. The CDR3 region has the DNA TGTGCCAGCAGTGAATATCTCCAAGGCGAGCAGTACTTC. It is translated as CASSEYLQGEQYF.

This clonotype was recorded once. The rearrangement joins TRBV2 to TRBJ1-1; perhaps TRBD1 as D (6 bases). The CDR3 is 12 amino acids. Germline V lookup: CDR1 SNHLY, CDR2 FYNNEI. V was cut by 5 bases and J by 4 bases, with 8 bases left in between. The CDR3 DNA reads TGTGCCAGCAGTCAGGGGCCCACTGAAGCTTTCTTT. Translated, it gives CASSQGPTEAFF.

J is TRBJ1-1 and V is TRBV7-2; 7 nucleotides align to TRBD1. J gave up 3 bases and V 6 bases, and 7 bases lay outside the gene matches. The CDR3 covers 14 residues. Germline CDR1 and CDR2: SGHTA and FQGNSA. The CDR3 coding sequence is TGTGCCAGCAGGGATTACAGGGGAGACACTGAAGCTTTCTTT. Its translation: CASRDYRGDTEAFF.